The clone carrying this T cell receptor (beta chain) was detected ten times or more. CDR1 is SGHRS, CDR2 YFSETQ, per germline. The CDR3 has 14 amino acids. V shed 3 bases and J shed 5 bases, with 14 bases lying between them. This record belongs to a study of T-cell reconstitution after alpha-beta-depleted transplantation in children. Researchers prepared the TCRbeta library using unique molecular identifiers, the study reports. TCRdb processed the PCR reads anew with MiXCR; each CDR3 protein has one entry. This table holds roughly 220,000 distinct CDR3 sequences, 9.7% found once. This specimen consisted of PBMCs from the stem cell graft donor, obtained from the stem cell graft. The chain links TRBV5-1 to TRBJ2-5, with TRBD1 as a possible D gene (6 bases). The receptor's source is a human donor who donated a stem cell graft to a child with SCID. CDR3 in amino acids: CASSSGQLEETQYF. The CDR3 nucleotides read TGCGCCAGCAGCTCCGGACAGCTTGAGGAGACCCAGTACTTC.